These 29 T cell receptor beta chains came from one sample sequenced in a study of human T cells and chemical hapten exposure. The time point is: healthy volunteer bleed at 6 weeks. Unseparated into fractions, whole blood served as the source from which total RNA was extracted. Via MiXCR, TCRdb re-called the RACE reads, giving one row per CDR3 protein. Of about 47,000 distinct CDR3 sequences in the sample, approximately 4% were seen once. The specimen sequenced was whole blood. All receptors come from a human donor in good health. Some clones in this sample may be carry-over from other donors' samples.

In this sample, this clonotype turned up many times. The chain employs TRBV6-2 or TRBV6-3 and TRBJ1-1; tentative D call: TRBD1 (5 bases). Germline V gives CDR1 MNHEY, CDR2 SVGEGT. The CDR3 sequence is 16 residues long. With 6 bases removed from V and 0 bases from J, the gap between germline ends came to 17 bases. CDR3 DNA: TGTGCCAGCAGGACAGATGGACACCCTATGAACACTGAAGCTTTCTTT. It encodes CASRTDGHPMNTEAFF.

At least ten counts were recorded for this clonotype. The chain joins TRBV20-1 to TRBJ2-1; 9 nucleotides match TRBD2. Germline trimming cut 3 bases from V and 8 bases from J; bases unmatched to any gene: 8. This CDR3 comprises 14 residues. CDR1 is DFQATT and CDR2 is SNEGSKA in the germline V gene (reference sequence). The CDR3 sequence is CSARESGRTDEQFF. The DNA for the CDR3 is TGCAGTGCTAGGGAGAGCGGGAGGACCGATGAGCAGTTCTTC.

This clonotype showed up many times. This chain joins TRBV7-9 and TRBJ1-1; TRBD1 might be the D (5 bases). The CDR3 is made up of 15 amino acids. The ends were cut back, 0 bases at V and 3 bases at J, with 11 bases in the middle. CDR1 is SEHNR and CDR2 is FQNEAQ in the germline V gene (reference sequence). The CDR3, as DNA: TGTGCCAGCAGCTTAGCGGGACTGGGAGACACTGAAGCTTTCTTT. It specifies CASSLAGLGDTEAFF.

In regard to this clonotype: A much more abundant neighbour one base away suggests this may be a read error. V gene TRBV12-3 or TRBV12-4 combines with J gene TRBJ1-5; D unresolved. V gave up 11 bases and J gave up 2 bases, with 13 bases separating them. The CDR3 has 13 residues. The CDR3 bases are TGTGCCGGCATGCGAGGCGGCAATCAGCCCCAGCATTTT. Translation: CAGMRGGNQPQHF.

V usage is TRBV4-1 and J usage is TRBJ2-6, with no clear D. Germline V gives CDR1 MGHRA, CDR2 YSYEKL. V was cut by 4 bases and J by 2 bases, with 3 bases left in between. CDR3 length: 13 residues. The CDR3 region is CASSRTGANVLTF. The CDR3 nucleotides are TGCGCCAGCAGCCGCACTGGGGCCAACGTCCTGACTTTC.

This clonotype was counted ten times or more. Germline is not matched at one junction end, which may reflect a read error. J is TRBJ2-5 and V is TRBV7-7, with 9 bases identical to TRBD1. This CDR3 comprises 16 residues. Germline CDR1 and CDR2: SSHAT and FNYEAQ (reference sequence). The CDR3 nucleotides read TGTGCTAGCAGCTCCGTCTTTGACAGGGGGGGAGAGACCCAGTACTTC. Translated, it gives CASSSVFDRGGETQYF.

This clonotype was detected many times. V gene TRBV4-2 combines with J gene TRBJ2-1; TRBD1 might be the D (5 bases). Trimming took 1 base from V and 10 from J, leaving 11 bases between them. The CDR3 sequence is 13 residues long. CDR1 and CDR2 (germline): LGHNA, YNFKEQ. CDR3 sequence (DNA): TGTGCCAGCAGCCAAGTGGGGCAGGAGGAGCAGTTCTTC. Its translation: CASSQVGQEEQFF.

The chain couples TRBV2 to TRBJ2-1; D gene ambiguous. Germline CDR1 reads SNHLY; CDR2 reads FYNNEI. The CDR3 has 14 residues. The V end was cut by 5 bases, the J end by 4 bases, with 12 bases between. Here the CDR3 DNA reads TGTGCCAGCAGTCTTGATCGCGGTTACAATGAGCAGTTCTTC. This translates into CASSLDRGYNEQFF.

The chain uses TRBV4-1 and TRBJ1-1; weak D call: TRBD1 (6 bases). The CDR3 runs 14 residues. Per germline, CDR1 MGHRA and CDR2 YSYEKL. V shed 4 bases and J shed 4 bases, with 13 bases lying between them. The CDR3 nucleotides are TGCGCCAGCAGCCTTTCACAGGGATTCACTGAAGCTTTCTTT. Protein product: CASSLSQGFTEAFF.

In DNA, the CDR3 is TGTGCCAGCAGTTTATTGCGACTAGCGTTTGGACCCTACAATGAGCAGTTCTTC. It yields the protein CASSLLRLAFGPYNEQFF. This chain joins TRBV28 and TRBJ2-1; 8 nucleotides align to TRBD2. This CDR3 has 18 residues. J was trimmed by 2 bases and V by 1 base; bases with no gene match: 10. Germline values: CDR1 MDHEN, CDR2 SYDVKM.

V usage is TRBV7-9 and J usage is TRBJ2-1; perhaps TRBD1 as D (5 bases). Per the germline V gene, CDR1 is SEHNR and CDR2 is FQNEAQ (reference sequence). Between the trimmed V and J ends, which lost 0 bases and 4 bases, there was a span of 10 bases. The CDR3 is 15 amino acids. CDR3 residues: CASSLAREPYNEQFF. CDR3 coding DNA: TGTGCCAGCAGCTTAGCCAGGGAACCGTACAATGAGCAGTTCTTC. Full variable domain (missing parts from reference TRBV7-9 and TRBJ2-1): DTGVSQNPRHKITKRGQNVTFRCDPISEHNRLYWYRQTLGQGPEFLTYFQNEAQLEKSRLLSDRFSAERPKGSFSTLEIQRTEQGDSAMYLCASSLAREPYNEQFFGPGTRLTVL.

The chain links TRBV28 to TRBJ1-2; 7 nucleotides line up with TRBD1. CDR1 MDHEN and CDR2 SYDVKM come from the germline V gene. The CDR3 has 12 residues. The CDR3 reads CAATGANYGYTF. DNA for the CDR3: TGTGCAGCCACAGGGGCTAACTATGGCTACACCTTC.

A few counts support this clonotype. The chain couples TRBV10-3 to TRBJ1-1; no definite D call. Trimming left V 6 bases short and J 6 bases short, with 14 bases between. Per the germline V gene, CDR1 is ENHRY and CDR2 is SYGVKD. CDR3 length equals 13 residues. Here the CDR3 DNA reads TGTGCCATCAGCTCTCGGGGTTCGGCTGAAGCTTTCTTT. Amino acids: CAISSRGSAEAFF.

This clonotype has ten or more counts. The chain joins TRBV12-3 or TRBV12-4 to TRBJ2-5; a possible D gene is TRBD1 (5 bases). The CDR3 is 14 amino acids. V was pared by 3 bases and J by 2 bases, with 10 bases between. CDR3 in DNA: TGTGCCAGCAGTTTCTCGACAGTTCAAGAGACCCAGTACTTC. Protein product: CASSFSTVQETQYF.

This clonotype was counted many times. The CDR3: CASSLAAYNEQFF. CDR3 in DNA: TGTGCCAGCAGTTTAGCGGCCTACAATGAGCAGTTCTTC. The chain carries TRBV6-4 and TRBJ2-1; D perhaps matches TRBD2 (6 bases). This CDR3 is built from 13 residues. V was shortened by 5 bases and J by 2 bases, with 7 bases between the two germline ends. Germline CDR1 MRHNA, CDR2 SNTAGT.

The chain has TRBV6-5 and TRBJ1-3; possibly TRBD1 for D (5 bases). The CDR3 totals 17 residues. Germline V CDR1 and CDR2: MNHEY, SVGAGI. V lost 4 bases and J 0 bases, leaving 16 bases between the germline ends. CDR3 bases: TGTGCCAGCAGTTTAGAGGGACGGACTTACTCTGGAAACACCATATATTTT. Its protein is CASSLEGRTYSGNTIYF.

This clonotype was seen more than once but under ten times. The V call is TRBV3-1, the J call TRBJ1-1; D gene ambiguous. The germline V gene encodes CDR1 LGHDT and CDR2 YNNKEL (reference sequence). The CDR3 extends over 17 amino acids. The germline V and J ends were trimmed by 2 bases and 4 bases, with 20 bases remaining between them. The CDR3, as DNA: TGTGCCAGCAGCCAACAAACTACCTGGGCCTTAGGCACTGAAGCTTTCTTT. This gives the protein CASSQQTTWALGTEAFF.

This clonotype occurred many times. The chain couples TRBV19 to TRBJ2-4; 12 nucleotides agree with TRBD2. The CDR3 length is 17 residues. Germline lookup yields CDR1 LNHDA and CDR2 SQIVND (reference sequence). V lost 4 bases, J lost 3 bases, and 7 bases stayed unmatched. The CDR3 region is CASSKPGTSGYKNIQYF. CDR3 in DNA: TGTGCCAGTAGTAAACCCGGGACTAGCGGGTACAAAAACATTCAGTACTTC. Filled out from reference TRBV19 and TRBJ2-4, the complete variable domain reads DGGITQSPKYLFRKEGQNVTLSCEQNLNHDAMYWYRQDPGQGLRLIYYSQIVNDFQKGDIAEGYSVSREKKESFPLTVTSAQKNPTAFYLCASSKPGTSGYKNIQYFGAGTRLSVL.

This clonotype was recorded many times. This sequence joins TRBV7-9 and TRBJ2-1, with 13 bases lining up with TRBD2. The CDR3 loop spans 15 amino acids. Per germline, CDR1 SEHNR and CDR2 FQNEAQ (reference sequence). The ends lost 3 bases at V and 8 bases at J; junction bases unmatched: 4. The CDR3 DNA is TGTGCCAGCAGCTTTCGGACTAGCGGGAGTGATGAGCAGTTCTTC. It yields the protein CASSFRTSGSDEQFF.

This clonotype was counted many times. The genes are TRBV10-3 and TRBJ1-5, with TRBD1 identical over 8 bases. Unmatched junction bases numbered 6, after V lost 2 bases and J lost 6 bases. CDR3 size: 15 residues. Germline-derived CDR1 and CDR2 are ENHRY and SYGVKD. CDR3 in DNA: TGTGCCATCAGTGAGGCAGGGGGCGTGAGTCAGCCCCAGCATTTT. This codes for CAISEAGGVSQPQHF.

Many counts were recorded for this clonotype. V gene TRBV28 combines with J gene TRBJ2-7; TRBD2 matches 7 bases. The CDR3 spans 12 residues. The germline CDR1 and CDR2 sequences are MDHEN and SYDVKM. Unmatched junction bases numbered 1, after V lost 7 bases and J lost 1 base. In DNA form, the CDR3 reads TGTGCCAGCAACGGGGGGTCCTACGAGCAGTACTTC. Translated: CASNGGSYEQYF.

This clonotype occurred a few times. J is TRBJ1-2 and V is TRBV4-1, with D possibly matching TRBD1 (6 bases). Germline loops: CDR1 MGHRA, CDR2 YSYEKL. V gave up 10 bases and J gave up 2 bases, with 17 bases separating them. This CDR3 spans 14 amino acids. CDR3 in amino acids: CATRLSDRNYGYTF. CDR3 in DNA: TGCGCCACCCGACTTTCGGACAGAAACTATGGCTACACCTTC.

This clonotype was seen a handful of times. The chain carries TRBV5-1 and TRBJ2-4; perhaps TRBD2 as D (6 bases). Germline V gene lookup returns CDR1 SGHRS and CDR2 YFSETQ. This CDR3 has 16 amino acids. V dropped 0 bases and J dropped 0 bases, with 10 bases sitting between them. CDR3 sequence: CASSLAGAGAKNIQYF. CDR3 coding DNA: TGCGCCAGCAGCTTGGCCGGAGCGGGAGCCAAAAACATTCAGTACTTC.

This clonotype was seen many times. This chain connects TRBV28 to TRBJ1-2, with 9 bases fitting TRBD1. Germline-derived CDR1 and CDR2 are MDHEN and SYDVKM. The CDR3 totals 15 residues. Trimming at V came to 5 bases and at J to 3 bases, leaving 7 bases not matched to a gene. This CDR3 is CASSQTGGAYYGYTF. The CDR3 coding sequence is TGTGCCAGCAGTCAAACAGGGGGCGCGTACTATGGCTACACCTTC.

This clonotype was recorded at least ten times. The chain combines TRBV6-5 with TRBJ2-7, with D perhaps given as TRBD1 or TRBD2 (5 bases each). V gave up 2 bases and J gave up 2 bases, with 16 bases separating them. This CDR3 contains 16 residues. Germline-derived CDR1 and CDR2 are MNHEY and SVGAGI. The CDR3 region has the DNA TGTGCCAGCAGTTACACCAAGACGGGGCTCCCCTACGAGCAGTACTTC. The encoded protein is CASSYTKTGLPYEQYF.

The table lists this clonotype with many counts. The V and J genes are TRBV9 and TRBJ1-6, with 8 bases identical to TRBD1. This CDR3 comprises 15 residues. The V segment lost 4 bases and the J segment 14 bases; nucleotides outside the gene matches: 14. Germline CDR1 SGDLS, CDR2 YYNGEE. CDR3 sequence reads: CASSSAGTGKGALHF. CDR3 in DNA: TGTGCCAGCAGCTCAGCCGGGACAGGCAAGGGAGCCCTCCACTTT.

This clonotype occurred many times. The V and J genes are TRBV12-3 or TRBV12-4 and TRBJ2-4; 11 bases are shared with TRBD2. The junction had 6 bases not matched to a gene; V was cut back by 5 bases and J by 0 bases. This CDR3 comprises 17 residues. In DNA, the CDR3 is TGTGCCAGCAGTCCGGGACTAGCGGCCTTAGCCAAAAACATTCAGTACTTC. Its translation: CASSPGLAALAKNIQYF.

This clonotype was seen ten or more times. The chain carries TRBV24-1 and TRBJ1-1; 7 nucleotides agree with TRBD1. The CDR3 length is 14 residues. Germline V gene data show CDR1 as KGHDR and CDR2 as SFDVKD. Trimming removed 9 bases from V and 2 bases from J; junction bases left unmatched: 8. In nucleotides, the CDR3 is TGTGCCACCTCTGTAGGGGGCCTAAACACTGAAGCTTTCTTT. Translating it yields CATSVGGLNTEAFF.

Ten or more counts support this clonotype. V and J are TRBV6-5 and TRBJ2-5, with 7 bases that match TRBD1. V was clipped by 3 bases and J by 3 bases; unmatched bases: 7. The CDR3 consists of 15 residues. Germline V gene data show CDR1 as MNHEY and CDR2 as SVGAGI. The CDR3 is CASSYHRDREETQYF. In nucleotides, the CDR3 is TGTGCCAGCAGTTATCACCGGGACAGAGAAGAGACCCAGTACTTC.